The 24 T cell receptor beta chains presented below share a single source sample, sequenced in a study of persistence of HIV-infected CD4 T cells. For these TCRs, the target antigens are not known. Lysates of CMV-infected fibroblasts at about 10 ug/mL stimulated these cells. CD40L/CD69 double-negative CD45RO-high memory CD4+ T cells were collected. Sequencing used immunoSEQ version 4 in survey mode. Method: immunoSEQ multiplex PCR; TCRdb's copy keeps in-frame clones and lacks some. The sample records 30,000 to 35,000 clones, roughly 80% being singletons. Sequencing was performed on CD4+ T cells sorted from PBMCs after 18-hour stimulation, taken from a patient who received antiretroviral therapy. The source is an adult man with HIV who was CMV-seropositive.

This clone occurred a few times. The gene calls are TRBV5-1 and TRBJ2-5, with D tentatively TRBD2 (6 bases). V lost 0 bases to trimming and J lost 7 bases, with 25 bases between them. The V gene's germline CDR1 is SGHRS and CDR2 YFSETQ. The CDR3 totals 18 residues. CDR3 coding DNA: TGCGCCAGCAGCTTGGACACCCAGACAGCGCGAGCGGGTGTGACCCAGTACTTC. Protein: CASSLDTQTARAGVTQYF.

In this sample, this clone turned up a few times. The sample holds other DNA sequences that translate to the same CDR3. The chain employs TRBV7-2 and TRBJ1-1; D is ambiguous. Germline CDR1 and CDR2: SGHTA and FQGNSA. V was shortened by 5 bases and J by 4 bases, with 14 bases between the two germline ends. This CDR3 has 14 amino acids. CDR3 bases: TGTGCCAGCAGCCCCGCCGGGGTCGGCACTGAAGCTTTCTTT. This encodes CASSPAGVGTEAFF. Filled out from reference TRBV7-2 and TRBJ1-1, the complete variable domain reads GAGVSQSPSNKVTEKGKDVELRCDPISGHTALYWYRQSLGQGLEFLIYFQGNSAPDKSGLPSDRFSAERTGGSVSTLTIQRTQQEDSAVYLCASSPAGVGTEAFFGQGTRLTVV.

Here the CDR3 DNA reads TGTGCCAGCAGTTTCTTGGACAGGCTCTACAATGAGCAGTTCTTC. Its protein product is CASSFLDRLYNEQFF. The chain uses TRBV28 and TRBJ2-1; TRBD1 matches at 7 bases. Germline trimming cut 3 bases from V and 3 bases from J; bases unmatched to any gene: 5. CDR1 is MDHEN, CDR2 SYDVKM, per germline. The CDR3 covers 15 residues.

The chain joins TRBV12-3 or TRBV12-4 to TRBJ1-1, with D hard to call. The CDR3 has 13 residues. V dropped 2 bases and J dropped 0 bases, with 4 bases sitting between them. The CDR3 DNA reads TGTGCCAGCAGTTTACCGCTGAACACTGAAGCTTTCTTT. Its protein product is CASSLPLNTEAFF.

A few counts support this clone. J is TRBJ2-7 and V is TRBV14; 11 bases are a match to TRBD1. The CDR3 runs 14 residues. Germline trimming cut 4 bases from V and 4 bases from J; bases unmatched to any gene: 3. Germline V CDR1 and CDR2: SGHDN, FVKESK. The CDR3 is CASSRRDRGYEQYF. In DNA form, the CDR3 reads TGTGCCAGCAGCCGAAGGGACAGGGGGTACGAGCAGTACTTC.

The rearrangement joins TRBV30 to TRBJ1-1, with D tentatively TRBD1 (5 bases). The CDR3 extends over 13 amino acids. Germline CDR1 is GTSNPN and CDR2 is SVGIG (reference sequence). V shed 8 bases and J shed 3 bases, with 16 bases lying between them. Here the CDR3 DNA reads TGTGCCCGCACGGGGTCGGGGGACACTGAAGCTTTCTTT. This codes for CARTGSGDTEAFF.

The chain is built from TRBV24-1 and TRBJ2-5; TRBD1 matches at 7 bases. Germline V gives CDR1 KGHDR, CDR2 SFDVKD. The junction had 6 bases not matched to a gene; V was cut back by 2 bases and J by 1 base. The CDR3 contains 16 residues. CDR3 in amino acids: CATSDSGQAPQETQYF. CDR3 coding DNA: TGTGCCACCAGTGATTCCGGACAGGCTCCCCAAGAGACCCAGTACTTC.

The CDR3, as DNA: TGTGCCAGCAGCTTACAGAGGACAAAGCAGTACTTC. It encodes CASSLQRTKQYF. The chain links TRBV7-2 to TRBJ2-7, with TRBD1 as a possible D gene (5 bases). V gave up 2 bases and J gave up 8 bases, with 10 bases separating them. Germline V gene data show CDR1 as SGHTA and CDR2 as FQGNSA. The CDR3 covers 12 residues.

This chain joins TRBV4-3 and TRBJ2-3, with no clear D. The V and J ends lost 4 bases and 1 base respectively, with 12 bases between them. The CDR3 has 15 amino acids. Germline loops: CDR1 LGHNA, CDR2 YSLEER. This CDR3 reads CASSLGNSGTDTQYF. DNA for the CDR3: TGCGCCAGCAGCCTAGGGAATTCCGGCACAGATACGCAGTATTTT.

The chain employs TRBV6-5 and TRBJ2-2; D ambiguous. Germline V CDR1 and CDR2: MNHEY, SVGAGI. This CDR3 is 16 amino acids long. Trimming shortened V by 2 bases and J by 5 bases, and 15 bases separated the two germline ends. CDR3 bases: TGTGCCAGCAGTTACCTCACGTCCCCCCCAACCGGGGAGCTGTTTTTT. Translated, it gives CASSYLTSPPTGELFF.

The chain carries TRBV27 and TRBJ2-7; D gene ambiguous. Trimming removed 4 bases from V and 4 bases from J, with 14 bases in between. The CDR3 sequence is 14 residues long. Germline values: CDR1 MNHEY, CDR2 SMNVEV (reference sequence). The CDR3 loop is CASSSTGPRYEQYF. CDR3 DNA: TGTGCCAGCAGTTCCACCGGGCCGCGATACGAGCAGTACTTC.

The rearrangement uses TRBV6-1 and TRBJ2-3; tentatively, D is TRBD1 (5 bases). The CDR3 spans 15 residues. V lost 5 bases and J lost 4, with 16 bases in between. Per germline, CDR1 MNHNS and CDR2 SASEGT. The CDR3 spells CASSQRTMGSDTQYF. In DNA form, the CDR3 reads TGTGCCAGCAGTCAAAGGACAATGGGGTCAGATACGCAGTATTTT.

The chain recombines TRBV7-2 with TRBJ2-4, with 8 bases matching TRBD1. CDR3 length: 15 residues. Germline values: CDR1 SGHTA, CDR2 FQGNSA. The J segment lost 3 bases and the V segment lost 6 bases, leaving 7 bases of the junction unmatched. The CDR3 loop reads CASRPGGWGKNIQYF. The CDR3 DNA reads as TGTGCCAGCAGGCCAGGGGGCTGGGGCAAAAACATTCAGTACTTC.

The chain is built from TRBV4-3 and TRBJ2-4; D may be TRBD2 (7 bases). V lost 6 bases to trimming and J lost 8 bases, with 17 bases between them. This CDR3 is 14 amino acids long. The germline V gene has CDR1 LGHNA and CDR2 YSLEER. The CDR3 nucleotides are TGCGCCAGCAGTTTGGAGGGGGGGGCTTACATTCAGTACTTC. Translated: CASSLEGGAYIQYF.

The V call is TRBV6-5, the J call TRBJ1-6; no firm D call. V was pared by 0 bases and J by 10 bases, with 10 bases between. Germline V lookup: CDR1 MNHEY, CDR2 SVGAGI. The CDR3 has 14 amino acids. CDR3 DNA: TGTGCCAGCAGTTACTCGACCTCTGCCTCACCCCTCCACTTT. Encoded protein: CASSYSTSASPLHF.

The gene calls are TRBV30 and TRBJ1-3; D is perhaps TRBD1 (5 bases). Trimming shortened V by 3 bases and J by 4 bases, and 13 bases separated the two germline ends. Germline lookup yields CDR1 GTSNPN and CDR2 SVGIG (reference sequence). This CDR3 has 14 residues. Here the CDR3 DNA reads TGTGCCTGGAGGAAGGACATGTCGGGAAACACCATATATTTT. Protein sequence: CAWRKDMSGNTIYF.

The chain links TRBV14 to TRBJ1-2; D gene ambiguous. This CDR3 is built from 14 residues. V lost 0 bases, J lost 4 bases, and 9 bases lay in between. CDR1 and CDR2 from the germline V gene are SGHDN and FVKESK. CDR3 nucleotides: TGTGCCAGCAGCCAAGATATGTTAGGCTATGGCTACACCTTC. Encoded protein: CASSQDMLGYGYTF.

Here the CDR3 DNA reads TGTGCCATGGGGGGGGTACGGAGGGATGAGCAGTTCTTC. This sequence encodes CAMGGVRRDEQFF. The rearrangement links TRBV10-3 to TRBJ2-1; TRBD2 agrees at 7 bases. This CDR3 is built from 13 residues. V lost 9 bases, J lost 8 bases, and 10 bases stayed unmatched. Germline lookup yields CDR1 ENHRY and CDR2 SYGVKD.

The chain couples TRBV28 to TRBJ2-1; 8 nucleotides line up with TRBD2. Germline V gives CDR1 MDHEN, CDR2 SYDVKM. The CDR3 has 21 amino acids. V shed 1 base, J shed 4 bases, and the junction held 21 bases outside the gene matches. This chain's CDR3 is CASSLSPGGRRTSGIYNEQFF. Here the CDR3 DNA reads TGTGCCAGCAGTTTATCCCCGGGGGGCCGGAGAACTAGCGGCATTTACAATGAGCAGTTCTTC.

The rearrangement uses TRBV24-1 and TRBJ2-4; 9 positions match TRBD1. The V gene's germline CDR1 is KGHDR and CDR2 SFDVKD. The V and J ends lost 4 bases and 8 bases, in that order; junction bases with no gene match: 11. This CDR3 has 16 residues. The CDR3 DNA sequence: TGTGCCACCAGTGAGGGAGGGACAGGGTTAGTGGACATTCAGTACTTC. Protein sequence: CATSEGGTGLVDIQYF.

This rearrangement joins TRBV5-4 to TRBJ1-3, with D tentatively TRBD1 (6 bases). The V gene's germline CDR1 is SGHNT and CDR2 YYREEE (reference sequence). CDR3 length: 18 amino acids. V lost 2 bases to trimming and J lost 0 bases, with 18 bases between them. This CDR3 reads CASSLKEGVTGSGNTIYF. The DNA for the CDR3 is TGTGCCAGCAGCTTAAAGGAGGGGGTGACGGGCTCTGGAAACACCATATATTTT.

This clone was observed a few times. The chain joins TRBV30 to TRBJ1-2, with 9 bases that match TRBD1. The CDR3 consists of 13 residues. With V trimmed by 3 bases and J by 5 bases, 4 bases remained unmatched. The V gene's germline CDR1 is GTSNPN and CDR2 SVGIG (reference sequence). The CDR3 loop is CAWRGQGLYGYTF. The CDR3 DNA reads TGTGCCTGGAGGGGACAGGGCCTATATGGCTACACCTTC.

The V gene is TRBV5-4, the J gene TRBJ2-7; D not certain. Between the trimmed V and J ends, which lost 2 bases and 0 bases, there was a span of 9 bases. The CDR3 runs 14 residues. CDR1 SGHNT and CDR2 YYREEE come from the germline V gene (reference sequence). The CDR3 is CASSFGPGSYEQYF. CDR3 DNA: TGTGCCAGCAGCTTTGGACCCGGCTCCTACGAGCAGTACTTC.

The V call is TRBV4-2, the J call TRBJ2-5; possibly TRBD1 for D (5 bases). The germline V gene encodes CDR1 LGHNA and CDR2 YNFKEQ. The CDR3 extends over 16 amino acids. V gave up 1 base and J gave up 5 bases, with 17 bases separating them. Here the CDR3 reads CASSQVGQTLGETQYF. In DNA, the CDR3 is TGTGCCAGCAGCCAAGTTGGACAAACTCTGGGGGAGACCCAGTACTTC.